This T cell receptor (beta chain) was identified during a study of graft-versus-host responses after intestinal transplantation. Across the whole study: The study gave all recipients anti-thymocyte globulin induction, then tacrolimus and steroids for about 3 years.

In the case of this clone: The antigen is not known.

The protocol was immunoSEQ multiplex PCR, while the TCRdb copy is restricted to in-frame clones and leaves out a portion. Altogether 85,000 to 95,000 clones are present, 85% to 95% being singletons, with the ten largest covering more than 1.5%. This CDR3 is built from 11 residues. The V and J ends lost 3 bases and 3 bases respectively, with 6 bases between them. Germline CDR1 reads SQVTM; CDR2 reads ANQGSEA. General study findings and limits: Early HvG declines after transplant were associated with peak circulating GvH clone levels.

This chain links TRBV29-1 with TRBJ2-7; D possibly corresponds to TRBD2 (5 bases). The specimen comprised unstimulated CD8+ T cells sorted from spleen or lymph node cells, sampled before intestinal transplant. This clonotype was sampled from a human donor who received an intestinal transplant. CDR3 amino acids: CSVDEGYEQYF. The CDR3 DNA reads as TGCAGCGTTGATGAGGGCTACGAGCAGTACTTC.